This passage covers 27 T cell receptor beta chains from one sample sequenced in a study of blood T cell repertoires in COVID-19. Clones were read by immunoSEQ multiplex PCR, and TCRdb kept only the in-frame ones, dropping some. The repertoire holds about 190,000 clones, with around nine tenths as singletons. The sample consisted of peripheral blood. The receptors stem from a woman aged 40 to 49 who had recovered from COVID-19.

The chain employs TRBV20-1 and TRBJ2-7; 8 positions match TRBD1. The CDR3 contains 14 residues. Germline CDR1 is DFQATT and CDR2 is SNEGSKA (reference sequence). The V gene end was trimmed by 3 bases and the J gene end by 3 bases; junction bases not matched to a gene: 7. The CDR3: CSASGTGGYYEQYF. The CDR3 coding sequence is TGCAGTGCTAGTGGGACAGGAGGCTACTACGAGCAGTACTTC.

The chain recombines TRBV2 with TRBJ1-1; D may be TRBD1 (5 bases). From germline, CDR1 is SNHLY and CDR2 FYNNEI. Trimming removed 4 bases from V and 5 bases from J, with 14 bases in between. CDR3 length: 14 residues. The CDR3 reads CASSGPQRGTEAFF. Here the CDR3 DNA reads TGTGCCAGCAGTGGTCCCCAACGGGGGACTGAAGCTTTCTTT. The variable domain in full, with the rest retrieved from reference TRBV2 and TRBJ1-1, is EPEVTQTPSHQVTQMGQEVILRCVPISNHLYFYWYRQILGQKVEFLVSFYNNEISEKSEIFDDQFSVERPDGSNFTLKIRSTKLEDSAMYFCASSGPQRGTEAFFGQGTRLTVV.

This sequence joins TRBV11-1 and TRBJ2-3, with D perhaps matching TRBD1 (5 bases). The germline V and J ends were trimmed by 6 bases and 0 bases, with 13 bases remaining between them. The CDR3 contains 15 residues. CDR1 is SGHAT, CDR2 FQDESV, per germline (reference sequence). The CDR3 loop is CASRAGQSSTDTQYF. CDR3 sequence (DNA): TGTGCCAGCAGAGCTGGACAATCTAGCACAGATACGCAGTATTTT.

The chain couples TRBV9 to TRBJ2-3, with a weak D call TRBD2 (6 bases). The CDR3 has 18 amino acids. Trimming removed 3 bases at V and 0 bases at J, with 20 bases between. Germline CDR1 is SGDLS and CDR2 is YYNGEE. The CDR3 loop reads CASSAAHRSSGSTDTQYF. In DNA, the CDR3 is TGTGCCAGCAGCGCAGCCCACAGGAGTAGCGGAAGCACAGATACGCAGTATTTT.

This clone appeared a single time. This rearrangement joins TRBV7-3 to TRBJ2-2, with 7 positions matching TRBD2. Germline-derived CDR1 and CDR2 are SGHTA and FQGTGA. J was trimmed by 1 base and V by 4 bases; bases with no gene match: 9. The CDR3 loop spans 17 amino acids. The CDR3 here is CASSSNRDYRNTGELFF. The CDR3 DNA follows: TGTGCCAGCAGCTCAAACCGGGACTATAGGAACACCGGGGAGCTGTTTTTT.

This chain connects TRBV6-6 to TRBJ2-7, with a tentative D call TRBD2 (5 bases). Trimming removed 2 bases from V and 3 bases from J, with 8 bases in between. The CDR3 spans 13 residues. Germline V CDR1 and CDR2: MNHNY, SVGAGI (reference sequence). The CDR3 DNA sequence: TGTGCCAGCAGTTACCAGGAGGTCTACGAGCAGTACTTC. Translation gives CASSYQEVYEQYF.

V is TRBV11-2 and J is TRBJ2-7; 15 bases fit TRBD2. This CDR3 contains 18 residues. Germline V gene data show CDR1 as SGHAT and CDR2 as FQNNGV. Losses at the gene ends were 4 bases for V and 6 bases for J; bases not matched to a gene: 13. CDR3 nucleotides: TGTGCCAGCAGCTCCGGACTAGCGGGAGGGGGTTGGCCTATCGAGCAGTACTTC. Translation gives CASSSGLAGGGWPIEQYF.

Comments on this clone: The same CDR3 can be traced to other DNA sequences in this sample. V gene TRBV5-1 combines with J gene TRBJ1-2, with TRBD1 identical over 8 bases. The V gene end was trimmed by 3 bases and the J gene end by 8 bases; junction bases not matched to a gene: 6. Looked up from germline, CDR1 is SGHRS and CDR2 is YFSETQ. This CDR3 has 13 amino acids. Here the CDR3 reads CASSSGQGNGYTF. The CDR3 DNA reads TGCGCCAGCAGCTCAGGACAGGGAAACGGCTACACCTTC. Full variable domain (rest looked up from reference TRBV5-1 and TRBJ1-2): KAGVTQTPRYLIKTRGQQVTLSCSPISGHRSVSWYQQTPGQGLQFLFEYFSETQRNKGNFPGRFSGRQFSNSRSEMNVSTLELGDSALYLCASSSGQGNGYTFGSGTRLTVV.

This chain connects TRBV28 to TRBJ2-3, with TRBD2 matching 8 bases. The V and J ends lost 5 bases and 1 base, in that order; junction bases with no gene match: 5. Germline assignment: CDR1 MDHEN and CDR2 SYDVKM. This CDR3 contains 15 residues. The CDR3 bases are TGTGCCAGCAGTCGGGGGGGACTCCGCACAGATACGCAGTATTTT. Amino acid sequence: CASSRGGLRTDTQYF.

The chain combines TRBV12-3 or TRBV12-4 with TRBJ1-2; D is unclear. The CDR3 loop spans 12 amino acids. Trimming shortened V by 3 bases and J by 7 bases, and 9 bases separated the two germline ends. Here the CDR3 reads CASSFVTSGYTF. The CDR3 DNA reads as TGTGCCAGCAGTTTCGTCACCAGTGGCTACACCTTC.

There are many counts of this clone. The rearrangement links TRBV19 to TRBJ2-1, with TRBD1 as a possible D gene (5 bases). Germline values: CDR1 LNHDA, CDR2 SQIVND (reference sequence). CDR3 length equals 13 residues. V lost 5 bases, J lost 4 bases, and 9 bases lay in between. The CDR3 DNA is TGTGCCAGTAGTGTGACAGTATACAATGAGCAGTTCTTC. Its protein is CASSVTVYNEQFF.

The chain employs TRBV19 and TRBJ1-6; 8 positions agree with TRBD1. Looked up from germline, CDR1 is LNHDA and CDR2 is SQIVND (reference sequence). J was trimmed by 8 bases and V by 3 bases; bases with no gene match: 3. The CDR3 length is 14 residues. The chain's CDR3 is CASSMAGGDSPLHF. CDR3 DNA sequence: TGTGCCAGTAGTATGGCAGGGGGCGATTCACCCCTCCACTTT.

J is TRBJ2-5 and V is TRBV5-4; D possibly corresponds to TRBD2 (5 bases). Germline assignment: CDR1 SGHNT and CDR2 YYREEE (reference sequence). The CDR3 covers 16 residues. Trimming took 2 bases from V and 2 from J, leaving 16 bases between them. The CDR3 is CASSFRGFGEQETQYF. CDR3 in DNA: TGTGCCAGCAGCTTTCGAGGGTTTGGCGAACAAGAGACCCAGTACTTC.

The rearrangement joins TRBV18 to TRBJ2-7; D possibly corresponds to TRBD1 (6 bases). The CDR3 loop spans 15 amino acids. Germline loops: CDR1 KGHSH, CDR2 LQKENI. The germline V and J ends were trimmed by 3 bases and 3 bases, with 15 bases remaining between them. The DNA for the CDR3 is TGTGCCAGCTCACCGGAACCGGTAGGGGGCTACGAGCAGTACTTC. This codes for CASSPEPVGGYEQYF.

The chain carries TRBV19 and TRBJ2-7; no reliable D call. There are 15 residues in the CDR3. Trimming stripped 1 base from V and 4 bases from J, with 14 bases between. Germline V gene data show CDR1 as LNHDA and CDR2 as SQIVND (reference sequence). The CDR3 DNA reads TGTGCCAGTAGTATAGCTCGAACAGAACAGTACGAGCAGTACTTC. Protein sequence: CASSIARTEQYEQYF.

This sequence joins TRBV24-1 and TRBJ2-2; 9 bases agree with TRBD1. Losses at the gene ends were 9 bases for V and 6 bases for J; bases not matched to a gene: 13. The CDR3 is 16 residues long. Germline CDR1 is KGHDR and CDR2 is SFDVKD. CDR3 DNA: TGTGCCACCCGGGGATCGACAGGGGGAAGGTCCGGGGAGCTGTTTTTT. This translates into CATRGSTGGRSGELFF.

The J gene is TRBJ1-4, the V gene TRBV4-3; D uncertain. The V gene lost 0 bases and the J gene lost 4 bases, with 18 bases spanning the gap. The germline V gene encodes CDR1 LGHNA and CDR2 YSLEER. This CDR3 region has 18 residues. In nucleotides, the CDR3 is TGCGCCAGCAGCCAAGATCGCTCGACCCGGGAAGGTAATGAAAAACTGTTTTTT. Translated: CASSQDRSTREGNEKLFF.

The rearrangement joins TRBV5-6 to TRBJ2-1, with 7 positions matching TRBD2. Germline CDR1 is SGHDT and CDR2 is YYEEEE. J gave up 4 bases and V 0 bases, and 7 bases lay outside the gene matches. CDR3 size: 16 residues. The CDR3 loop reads CASSLEWDYTYNEQFF. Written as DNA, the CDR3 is TGTGCCAGCAGCTTGGAGTGGGACTACACTTACAATGAGCAGTTCTTC.

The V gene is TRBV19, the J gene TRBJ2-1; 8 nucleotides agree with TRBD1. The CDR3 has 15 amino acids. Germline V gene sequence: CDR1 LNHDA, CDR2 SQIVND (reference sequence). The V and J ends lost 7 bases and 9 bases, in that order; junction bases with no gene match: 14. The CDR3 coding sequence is TGTGCCAGTACCCCCGGGTGGCAGGGGGCAACTGAGCAGTTCTTC. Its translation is CASTPGWQGATEQFF.

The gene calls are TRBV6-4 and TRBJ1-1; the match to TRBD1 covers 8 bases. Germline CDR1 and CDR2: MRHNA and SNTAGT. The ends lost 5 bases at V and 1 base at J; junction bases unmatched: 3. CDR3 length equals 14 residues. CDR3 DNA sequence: TGTGCCAGCAGTCTAACAGGGGGGAACACTGAAGCTTTCTTT. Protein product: CASSLTGGNTEAFF.

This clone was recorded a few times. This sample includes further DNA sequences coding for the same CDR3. The CDR3 region has the DNA TGTGCCAGCAGTTTATGGGGTAGGGGGAACACTGAAGCTTTCTTT. It yields the protein CASSLWGRGNTEAFF. The V and J genes are TRBV28 and TRBJ1-1, with D maybe TRBD1 (5 bases). The germline V gene encodes CDR1 MDHEN and CDR2 SYDVKM. The CDR3 spans 15 residues. V shed 0 bases and J shed 1 base, with 9 bases lying between them.

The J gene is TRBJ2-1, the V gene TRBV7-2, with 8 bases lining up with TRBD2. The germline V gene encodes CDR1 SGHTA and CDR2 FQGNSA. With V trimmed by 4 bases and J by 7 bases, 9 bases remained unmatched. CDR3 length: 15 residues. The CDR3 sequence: CASSSTSGGGNEQFF. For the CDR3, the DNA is TGTGCCAGCAGCTCCACTAGCGGAGGGGGGAATGAGCAGTTCTTC.

The CDR3 here is CASSPGSVEQFF. DNA for the CDR3: TGTGCCAGCAGCCCCGGTAGTGTCGAGCAGTTCTTC. This sequence joins TRBV6-5 and TRBJ2-1; D gene unclear. Trimming took 6 bases from V and 10 from J, leaving 13 bases between them. Germline values: CDR1 MNHEY, CDR2 SVGAGI. The CDR3 has 12 amino acids.

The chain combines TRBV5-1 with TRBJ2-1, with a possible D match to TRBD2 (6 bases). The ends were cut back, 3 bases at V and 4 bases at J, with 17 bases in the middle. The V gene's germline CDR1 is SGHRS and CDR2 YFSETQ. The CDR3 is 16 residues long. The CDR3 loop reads CASSSGGPPSYNEQFF. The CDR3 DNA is TGCGCCAGCAGCTCAGGAGGGCCCCCTTCATACAATGAGCAGTTCTTC.

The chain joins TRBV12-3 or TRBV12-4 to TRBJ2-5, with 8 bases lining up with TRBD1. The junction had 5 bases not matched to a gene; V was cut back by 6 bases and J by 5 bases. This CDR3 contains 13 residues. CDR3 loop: CASSLTGVETQYF. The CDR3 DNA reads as TGTGCCAGCAGCCTGACAGGGGTGGAGACCCAGTACTTC.

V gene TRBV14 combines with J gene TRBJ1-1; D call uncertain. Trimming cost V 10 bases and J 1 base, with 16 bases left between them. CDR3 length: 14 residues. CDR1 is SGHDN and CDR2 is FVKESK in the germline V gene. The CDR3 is CATTILYTNTEAFF. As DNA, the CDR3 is TGTGCCACCACCATACTGTATACGAACACTGAAGCTTTCTTT.

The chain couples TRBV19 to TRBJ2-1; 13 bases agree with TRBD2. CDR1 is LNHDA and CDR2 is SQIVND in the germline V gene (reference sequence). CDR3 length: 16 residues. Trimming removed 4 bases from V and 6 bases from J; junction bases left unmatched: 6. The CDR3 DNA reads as TGTGCCAGTAGTACGACTAGCGGGAGGATGGGCAATGAGCAGTTCTTC. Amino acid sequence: CASSTTSGRMGNEQFF.